This T cell receptor beta chain is drawn from a study of Ad26.COV2.S vaccination and SARS-CoV-2 variants. Study details: Intramuscular Ad26.COV2.S at 5x10^10 or 1x10^11 viral particles.

Whole-study findings and limits: In TCR breadth and depth analyses, total T cell responses may have been underestimated.

About this clone: Its specificity is unknown.

The protocol was immunoSEQ multiplex PCR, while the TCRdb copy is restricted to in-frame clones and leaves out a portion. The sample holds about 460,000 clones, approximately 90% seen once. The V gene's germline CDR1 is LGHNA and CDR2 YNFKEQ. The V end lost 1 base, the J end lost 1 base, and 7 bases lay between the germline ends. This CDR3 region has 15 residues. Treatment defined: approximately 18 received Ad26.COV2.S at low or high dose, single or two shots; several received placebo; per-sample allocation not given. It was on day 63 after the first vaccine or placebo injection that samples were taken.

This chain uses TRBV4-2 with TRBJ2-2; D unresolved. The sequence was obtained from a person between 18 and 65 years old who received the Ad26.COV2.S COVID-19 vaccine or a placebo. The material was peripheral blood, obtained in a trial of Ad26.COV2.S vaccine versus placebo. As DNA, the CDR3 is TGTGCCAGCAGCCAAGGGTGGGGGAACACCGGGGAGCTGTTTTTT. This sequence encodes CASSQGWGNTGELFF.